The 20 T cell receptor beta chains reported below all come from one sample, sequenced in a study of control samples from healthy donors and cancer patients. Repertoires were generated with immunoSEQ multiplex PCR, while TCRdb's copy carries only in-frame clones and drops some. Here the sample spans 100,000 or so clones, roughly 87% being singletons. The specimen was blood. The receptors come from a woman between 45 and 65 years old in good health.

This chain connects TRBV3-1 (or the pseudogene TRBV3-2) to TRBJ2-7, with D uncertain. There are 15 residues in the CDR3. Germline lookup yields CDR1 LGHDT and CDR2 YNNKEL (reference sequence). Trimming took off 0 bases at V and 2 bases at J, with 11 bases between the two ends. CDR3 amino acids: CASSQEYGWTYEQYF. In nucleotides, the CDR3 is TGTGCCAGCAGCCAAGAATACGGGTGGACCTACGAGCAGTACTTC.

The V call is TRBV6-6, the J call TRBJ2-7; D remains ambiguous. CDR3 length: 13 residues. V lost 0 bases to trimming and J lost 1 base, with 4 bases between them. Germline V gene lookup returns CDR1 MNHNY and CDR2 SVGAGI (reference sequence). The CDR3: CASSYSISYEQYV. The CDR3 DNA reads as TGTGCCAGCAGTTACTCGATATCCTACGAGCAGTACGTC.

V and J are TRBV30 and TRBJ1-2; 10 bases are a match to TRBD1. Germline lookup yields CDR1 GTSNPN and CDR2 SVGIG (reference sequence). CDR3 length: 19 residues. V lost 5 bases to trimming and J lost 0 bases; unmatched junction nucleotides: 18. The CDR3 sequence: CAWGRAPTGTGAPNYGYTF. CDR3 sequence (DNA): TGTGCCTGGGGGCGCGCCCCGACCGGGACAGGGGCTCCTAACTATGGCTACACCTTC.

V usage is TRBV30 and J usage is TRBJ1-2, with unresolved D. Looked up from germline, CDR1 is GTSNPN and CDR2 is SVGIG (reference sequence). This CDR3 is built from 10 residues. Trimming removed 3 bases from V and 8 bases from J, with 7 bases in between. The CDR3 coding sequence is TGTGCCTGGAGGAAGGGAGGCTACACCTTC. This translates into CAWRKGGYTF. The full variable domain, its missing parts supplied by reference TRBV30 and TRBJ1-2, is SQTIHQWPATLVQPVGSPLSLECTVEGTSNPNLYWYRQAAGRGLQLLFYSVGIGQISSEVPQNLSASRPQDRQFILSSKKLLLSDSGFYLCAWRKGGYTFGSGTRLTVV.

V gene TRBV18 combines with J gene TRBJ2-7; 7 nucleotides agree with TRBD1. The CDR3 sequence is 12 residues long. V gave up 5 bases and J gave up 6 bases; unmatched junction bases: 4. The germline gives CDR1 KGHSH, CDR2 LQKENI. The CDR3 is CASSTTGAEQYV. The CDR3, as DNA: TGTGCCAGCTCAACTACAGGGGCCGAGCAGTACGTC.

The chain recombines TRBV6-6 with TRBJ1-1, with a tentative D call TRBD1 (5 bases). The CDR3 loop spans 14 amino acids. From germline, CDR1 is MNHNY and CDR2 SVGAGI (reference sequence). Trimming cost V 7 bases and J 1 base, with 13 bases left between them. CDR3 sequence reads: CASIPGTGNTEAFF. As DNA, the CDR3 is TGTGCCAGCATCCCCGGGACGGGGAACACTGAAGCTTTCTTT.

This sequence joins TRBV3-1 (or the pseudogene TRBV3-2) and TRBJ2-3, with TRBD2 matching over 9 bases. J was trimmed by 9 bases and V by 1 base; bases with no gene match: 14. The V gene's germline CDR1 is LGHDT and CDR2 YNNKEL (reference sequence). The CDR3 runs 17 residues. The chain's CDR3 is CASSQACVLSGGRTQYF. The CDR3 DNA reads TGTGCCAGCAGCCAAGCTTGTGTTTTGAGCGGGGGGAGGACGCAGTATTTT.

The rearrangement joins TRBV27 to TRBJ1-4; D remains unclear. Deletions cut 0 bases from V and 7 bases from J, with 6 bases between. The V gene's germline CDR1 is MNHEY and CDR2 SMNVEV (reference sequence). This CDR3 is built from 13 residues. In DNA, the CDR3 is TGTGCCAGCAGTTTATCATGGAGTGAAAAACTGTTTTTT. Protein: CASSLSWSEKLFF.

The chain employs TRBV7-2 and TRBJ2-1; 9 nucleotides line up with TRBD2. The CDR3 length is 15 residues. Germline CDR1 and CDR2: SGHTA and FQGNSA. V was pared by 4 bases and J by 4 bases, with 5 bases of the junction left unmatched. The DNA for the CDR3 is TGTGCCAGCAGCTCAGTAGCGGGAGCATACAATGAGCAGTTCTTC. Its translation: CASSSVAGAYNEQFF.

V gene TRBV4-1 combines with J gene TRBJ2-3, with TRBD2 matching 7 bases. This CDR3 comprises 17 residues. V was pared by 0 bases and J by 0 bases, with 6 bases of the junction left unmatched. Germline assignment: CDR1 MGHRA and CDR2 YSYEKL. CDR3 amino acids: CASSQDGGGLSTDTQYF. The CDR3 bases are TGCGCCAGCAGCCAAGATGGGGGAGGGCTTAGCACAGATACGCAGTATTTT.

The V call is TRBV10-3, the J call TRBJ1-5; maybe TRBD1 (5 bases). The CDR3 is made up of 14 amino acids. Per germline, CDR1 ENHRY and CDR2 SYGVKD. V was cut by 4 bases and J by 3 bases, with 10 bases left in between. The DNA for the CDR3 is TGTGCCATCAGTGGAGGAGGGGACAATCAGCCCCAGCATTTT. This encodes CAISGGGDNQPQHF.

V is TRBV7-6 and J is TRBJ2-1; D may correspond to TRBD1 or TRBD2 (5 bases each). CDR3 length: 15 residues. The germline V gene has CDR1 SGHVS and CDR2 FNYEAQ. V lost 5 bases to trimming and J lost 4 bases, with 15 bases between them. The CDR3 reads CASSRRDRGYNEQFF. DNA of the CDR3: TGTGCCAGCAGCCGCCGGGACCGAGGTTACAATGAGCAGTTCTTC.

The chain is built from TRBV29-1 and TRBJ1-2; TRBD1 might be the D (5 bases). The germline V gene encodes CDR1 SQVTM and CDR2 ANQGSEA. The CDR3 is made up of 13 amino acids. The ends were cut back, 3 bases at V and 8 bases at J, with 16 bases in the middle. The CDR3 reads CSVEYAGWGGYTF. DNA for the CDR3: TGCAGCGTTGAGTATGCAGGATGGGGGGGCTACACCTTC.

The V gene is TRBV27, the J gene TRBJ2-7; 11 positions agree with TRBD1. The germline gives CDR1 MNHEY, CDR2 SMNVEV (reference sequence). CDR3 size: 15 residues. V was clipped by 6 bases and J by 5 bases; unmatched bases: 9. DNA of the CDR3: TGTGCCAGCAGCAACCGGGACAGGGGGTACCACGAGCAGTACTTC. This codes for CASSNRDRGYHEQYF.

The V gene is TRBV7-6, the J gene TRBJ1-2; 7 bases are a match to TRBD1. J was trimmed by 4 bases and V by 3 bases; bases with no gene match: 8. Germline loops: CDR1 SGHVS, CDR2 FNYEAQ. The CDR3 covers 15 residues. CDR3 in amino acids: CASSLGSGTAYGYTF. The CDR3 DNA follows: TGTGCCAGCAGCTTGGGATCCGGGACAGCCTATGGCTACACCTTC.

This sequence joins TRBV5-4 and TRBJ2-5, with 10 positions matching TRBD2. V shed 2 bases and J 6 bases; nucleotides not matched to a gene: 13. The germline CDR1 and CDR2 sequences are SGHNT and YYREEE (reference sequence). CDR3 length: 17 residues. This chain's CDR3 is CASSLGSAGGLGQTQYF. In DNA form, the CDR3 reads TGTGCCAGCAGCTTAGGTTCAGCGGGGGGGCTTGGGCAGACCCAGTACTTC. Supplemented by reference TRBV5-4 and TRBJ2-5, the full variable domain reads ETGVTQSPTHLIKTRGQQVTLRCSSQSGHNTVSWYQQALGQGPQFIFQYYREEENGRGNFPPRFSGLQFPNYSSELNVNALELDDSALYLCASSLGSAGGLGQTQYFGPGTRLLVL.

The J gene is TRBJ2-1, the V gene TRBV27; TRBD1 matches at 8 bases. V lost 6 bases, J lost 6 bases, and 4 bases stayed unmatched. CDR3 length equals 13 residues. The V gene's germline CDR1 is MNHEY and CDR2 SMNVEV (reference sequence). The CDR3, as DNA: TGTGCCAGCAGCCTCCAGGGGGCCAATGAGCAGTTCTTC. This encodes CASSLQGANEQFF.

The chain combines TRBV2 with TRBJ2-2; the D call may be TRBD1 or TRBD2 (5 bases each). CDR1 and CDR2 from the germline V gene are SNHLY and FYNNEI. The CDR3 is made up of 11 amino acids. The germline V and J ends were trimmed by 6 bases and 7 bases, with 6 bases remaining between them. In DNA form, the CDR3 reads TGTGCCAGCAGGGGGGTCGGGGAGCTGTTTTTT. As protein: CASRGVGELFF. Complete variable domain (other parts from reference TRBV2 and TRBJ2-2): EPEVTQTPSHQVTQMGQEVILRCVPISNHLYFYWYRQILGQKVEFLVSFYNNEISEKSEIFDDQFSVERPDGSNFTLKIRSTKLEDSAMYFCASRGVGELFFGEGSRLTVL.

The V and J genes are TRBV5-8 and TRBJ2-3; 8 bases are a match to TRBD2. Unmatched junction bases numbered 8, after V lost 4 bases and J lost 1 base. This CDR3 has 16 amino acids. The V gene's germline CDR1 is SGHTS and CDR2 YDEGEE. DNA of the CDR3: TGTGCCAGCAGCGGACTAGCACATTACGGCACAGATACGCAGTATTTT. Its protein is CASSGLAHYGTDTQYF.

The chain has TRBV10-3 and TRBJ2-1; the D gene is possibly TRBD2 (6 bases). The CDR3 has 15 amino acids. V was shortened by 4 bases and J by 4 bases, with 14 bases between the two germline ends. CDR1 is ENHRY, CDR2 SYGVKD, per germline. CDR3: CAISGFGRGYNEQFF. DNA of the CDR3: TGTGCCATCAGTGGCTTTGGGCGGGGATACAATGAGCAGTTCTTC.